Listed below are T cell receptor beta chains from one sample, sequenced in a study of cytomegalovirus exposure and HLA in healthy donors. Some clones are missing from TCRdb's copy, which holds only in-frame ones; the method was immunoSEQ multiplex PCR. Among roughly 330,000 clones listed, about nine tenths were seen once. Sequencing was done on a sample of PBMCs. Receptors were obtained from a woman aged 25 to 39 in good health and CMV-seropositive. Both conserved end residues are part of each CDR3. A D gene is named only where the DNA matches it firmly. Not every row has a clone size; where given, it reads once, few, many or a size class.

CDR3 length | clone size | J gene | D gene | V gene | CDR3 DNA | CDR3 protein
15 | - | TRBJ2-5 | - | TRBV5-1 | TGCGCCAGCACTCTGGAAGGGGGATGGGGGGAGACCCAGTACTTC | CASTLEGGWGETQYF
14 | - | TRBJ2-3 | TRBD2 | TRBV27 | TGTGCCAGCAGTTCTATAGCGGGAGCAGATACGCAGTATTTT | CASSSIAGADTQYF
13 | - | TRBJ2-3 | - | TRBV7-3 | TGTGCCAGCAGTTACCCGGACACAGATACGCAGTATTTT | CASSYPDTDTQYF
14 | - | TRBJ1-6 | TRBD1 | TRBV28 | TGTGCCAGCAGCTGGACGACAGGGAATTCACCCCTCCACTTT | CASSWTTGNSPLHF
13 | - | TRBJ1-2 | TRBD1 | TRBV6-5 | TGTGCCAGCAGGTCGACAGGGGGCTTTGGCTACACCTTC | CASRSTGGFGYTF
15 | - | TRBJ2-7 | TRBD2 | TRBV5-1 | TGCGCCAGCAGCTCGGGACTAGCGGGGATCTACGAGCAGTACTTC | CASSSGLAGIYEQYF
19 | once | TRBJ1-2 | TRBD1 | TRBV14 | TGTGCCAGCAGCCCAAGAAGGGGGGCGGCTACGACAGGGCTCTATGGCTACACCTTC | CASSPRRGAATTGLYGYTF
13 | - | TRBJ2-5 | - | TRBV28 | TGTGCCAGCAGTGAGGGAGTACAAGAGACCCAGTACTTC | CASSEGVQETQYF
14 | - | TRBJ2-3 | - | TRBV28 | TGTGCCAGCAGTGGGACCTTTGGGGCAGATACGCAGTATTTT | CASSGTFGADTQYF
14 | - | TRBJ2-6 | - | TRBV30 | TGTGCCTGGAGTTGGGCAACGGGGGCCAACGTCCTGACTTTC | CAWSWATGANVLTF
15 | once | TRBJ1-4 | - | TRBV4-2 | TGTGCCAGCAGCCAAGATCGGGGAGGGGGTAGGAAACTGTTTTTT | CASSQDRGGGRKLFF
12 | - | TRBJ2-3 | TRBD2 | TRBV7-9 | TGTGCCAGCAGCCCGGGACTAGCTGAGCAGTATTTT | CASSPGLAEQYF
13 | - | TRBJ1-1 | TRBD1 | TRBV29-1 | TGCAGCGTTGAAGGCGGGACAGGAAATAAAGCTTTCTTT | CSVEGGTGNKAFF
17 | - | TRBJ2-5 | - | TRBV9 | TGTGCCAGCAGCGTAAGGGGTGTTCCCGGACTACAAGAGACCCAGTACTTC | CASSVRGVPGLQETQYF
16 | - | TRBJ2-7 | TRBD2 | TRBV27 | TGTGCCAGCAGTCCGTACCTACTAGCGCCCACCTACGAGCAGTACTTC | CASSPYLLAPTYEQYF
14 | once | TRBJ1-1 | - | TRBV30 | TGTGCCTGGAGTCCTGTGTTTGTGAACACTGAAGCTTTCTTT | CAWSPVFVNTEAFF
11 | - | TRBJ1-3 | - | TRBV6-5 | TGTGCCAGCGGATTAGGAAACACCATATATTTT | CASGLGNTIYF
14 | - | TRBJ2-1 | TRBD2 | TRBV29-1 | TGCAGCGTGAAACGGGAGGGGGGGTACAATGAGCAGTTCTTC | CSVKREGGYNEQFF
13 | few | TRBJ1-1 | - | TRBV18 | TGTGCCAGCTCACCTTCCGTGGGCACTGAAGCTTTCTTT | CASSPSVGTEAFF
15 | once | TRBJ2-1 | TRBD2 | TRBV13 | TGTGCCAGCAGCTTTATCCGCGGGAGTGAGGATGAGCAGTTCTTC | CASSFIRGSEDEQFF
15 | - | TRBJ1-4 | - | TRBV27 | TGTGCCAGCAGTTTGTGGGGCGAGACGAATGAAAAACTGTTTTTT | CASSLWGETNEKLFF
18 | - | TRBJ2-3 | TRBD2 | TRBV5-1 | TGCGCCAGCAGCTTGGGTTTTCTTTTAGCGGGAGGCACAGATACGCAGTATTTT | CASSLGFLLAGGTDTQYF
14 | - | TRBJ1-5 | - | TRBV6-5 | TGTGCCAGCAGTCCTGAACGGCGCAATCAGCCCCAGCATTTT | CASSPERRNQPQHF
16 | - | TRBJ2-3 | TRBD2 | TRBV9 | TGTGCCAGCAGCGTGGATCTAGCGGGACTCACAGATACGCAGTATTTT | CASSVDLAGLTDTQYF
15 | once | TRBJ1-1 | TRBD1 | TRBV2 | TGTGCCAGCAGGGAGCAACAGGGGGCGTTAACTGAAGCTTTCTTT | CASREQQGALTEAFF
16 | once | TRBJ2-3 | - | TRBV4-1 | TGCGCCAGCAGCACCCGGACAGCAGGGGTTCATCTAGAGCAGTATTTT | CASSTRTAGVHLEQYF
15 | - | TRBJ2-2 | TRBD2 | TRBV6-5 | TGTGCCAGCAGAACCAGCGGGAGTCGGACCGGGGAGCTGTTTTTT | CASRTSGSRTGELFF
14 | - | TRBJ2-2 | TRBD1 | TRBV6-1 | TGTGCCAGCCTAGGACAGGGGCTCACCGGGGAGCTGTTTTTT | CASLGQGLTGELFF
13 | - | TRBJ2-6 | - | TRBV25-1 | TGTGCCAGCAGTTTCTCTGGGGCCAACGTCCTGACTTTC | CASSFSGANVLTF
14 | - | TRBJ2-5 | - | TRBV7-3 | TGTGCCAGCAGCCCGGGACCCAGCCAAGAGACCCAGTACTTC | CASSPGPSQETQYF
16 | - | TRBJ2-7 | TRBD2 | TRBV9 | TGTGCCAGCAGCGTGGGACTAGCGGAGGTCGCCTACGAGCAGTACTTC | CASSVGLAEVAYEQYF
15 | - | TRBJ1-2 | TRBD1 | TRBV4-2 | TGTGCCAGCAGCCTAACCCGGGACAGTAACTATGGCTACACCTTC | CASSLTRDSNYGYTF
16 | - | TRBJ1-2 | TRBD1 | TRBV7-9 | TGTGCCAGCAGCGCCTATCCAAGACAGGGGGTCTCTGGCTACACCTTC | CASSAYPRQGVSGYTF
15 | - | TRBJ1-1 | - | TRBV9 | TGTGCCAGCAGCGTAGGGTCTTTAGGGAACACTGAAGCTTTCTTT | CASSVGSLGNTEAFF
13 | - | TRBJ1-2 | - | TRBV27 | TGTGCCAGCAGTTTAAGTCCGGTCGGGGGCTACACCTTC | CASSLSPVGGYTF
16 | - | TRBJ2-7 | TRBD2 | TRBV9 | TGTGCCAGCAGCGTAGGATCCAGCGGGGCCTCCTACGAGCAGTACTTC | CASSVGSSGASYEQYF
14 | - | TRBJ2-7 | - | TRBV13 | TGTGCCAGCAGCGCCGACCAACGGACCTACGAGCAGTACTTC | CASSADQRTYEQYF
15 | - | TRBJ2-5 | TRBD2 | TRBV7-2 | TGTGCCAGCCAAACCGGGGGGGCCGGGACAGAGACCCAGTACTTC | CASQTGGAGTETQYF
13 | few | TRBJ1-3 | - | TRBV10-2 | TGCGCCAGCAAAGAGAGCTCTGGAAACACCATATATTTT | CASKESSGNTIYF
14 | - | TRBJ1-5 | - | TRBV9 | TGTGCCAGCAGCGTAGCGGAGGGTTATCAGCCCCAGCATTTT | CASSVAEGYQPQHF
16 | - | TRBJ2-7 | TRBD2 | TRBV2 | TGTGCCAGCAGGGGACTAGCGGGAGGGCCGGTATACGAGCAGTACTTC | CASRGLAGGPVYEQYF
24 | - | TRBJ2-3 | TRBD2 | TRBV27 | TGTGCCAGCAGTTCCCCGGCCGCGGGACTAGCGGGAGTAATGGGACACGGCGGAACAGATACGCAGTATTTT | CASSSPAAGLAGVMGHGGTDTQYF
15 | once | TRBJ2-3 | - | TRBV10-3 | TGTGCCATCAGCCAGGGGTTTGTGGACACAGATACGCAGTATTTT | CAISQGFVDTDTQYF
16 | - | TRBJ2-1 | - | TRBV29-1 | TGCAGCGTTGAAGGACAGTGGACGAGCTCCTACAATGAGCAGTTCTTC | CSVEGQWTSSYNEQFF
12 | - | TRBJ1-2 | - | TRBV5-4 | TGTGCCAGCAGCTTGGATATAGCTGGCTACACCTTC | CASSLDIAGYTF
17 | - | TRBJ1-2 | - | TRBV19 | TGTGCCAGTAAATTCCGAGGTGAGGCAGAGGGAAACTATGGCTACACCTTC | CASKFRGEAEGNYGYTF
13 | once | TRBJ1-1 | - | TRBV4-3 | TGCGCCAGCAGCCTCCGGTGGGGCACTGAAGCTTTCTTT | CASSLRWGTEAFF
14 | once | TRBJ2-2 | - | TRBV30 | TGTGCCTGGAGTGTACTACGAGGGGCCGGGGAGCTGTTTTTT | CAWSVLRGAGELFF
12 | - | TRBJ2-1 | - | TRBV6-5 | TGTGCCAGCAGGACGAGCGTTTATGAGCAGTTCTTC | CASRTSVYEQFF
17 | - | TRBJ2-7 | TRBD1 | TRBV4-1 | TGCGCCAGCAGCCAAGATGAAAGGGGGCTATCGACCTACGAGCAGTACTTC | CASSQDERGLSTYEQYF
14 | - | TRBJ2-1 | - | TRBV30 | TGTGCCTGGAGTAGGAGGACAGTTTACAATGAGCAGTTCTTC | CAWSRRTVYNEQFF
14 | - | TRBJ2-7 | TRBD1 | TRBV18 | TGTGCCAGCTCAAGGACAGGGGGTGTCGACGAGCAGTACTTC | CASSRTGGVDEQYF
17 | - | TRBJ2-1 | TRBD2 | TRBV4-3 | TGCGCCAGCAGCCAAGCTACTAGCGGGAGGGCCCGGGATGAGCAGTTCTTC | CASSQATSGRARDEQFF
17 | - | TRBJ2-7 | TRBD2 | TRBV7-9 | TGTGCCAGCAGCTTTTGGTCCAGCCAGCGGGAGGACTCGGAACAGTACTTC | CASSFWSSQREDSEQYF
13 | - | TRBJ1-5 | - | TRBV7-9 | TGTGCCAGCAGCTTCCGGGACAACCAGCCCCAGCATTTT | CASSFRDNQPQHF
15 | - | TRBJ1-1 | - | TRBV27 | TGTGCCAGCAGTACATCTCAACAGGGATACACTGAAGCTTTCTTT | CASSTSQQGYTEAFF
15 | - | TRBJ1-2 | TRBD1 | TRBV6-1 | TGTGCCAGCAGTGAAGTGGGACAGGGGATCGGGGGCTACACCTTC | CASSEVGQGIGGYTF
14 | - | TRBJ2-2 | - | TRBV6-4 | TGTGCCAGCAGGGAGCGGCCTAACACCGGGGAGCTGTTTTTT | CASRERPNTGELFF
14 | - | TRBJ2-2 | TRBD2 | TRBV2 | TGTGCCAGCAGTGAGGCGGGGGGCGGCGGGGAGCTGTTTTTT | CASSEAGGGGELFF
16 | - | TRBJ1-6 | TRBD1 | TRBV11-2 | TGTGCCAGCAGCCGACAGGGCCGCTCCTATAATTCACCCCTCCACTTT | CASSRQGRSYNSPLHF